These 27 T cell receptor beta chains were sequenced from one sample in a study of cytomegalovirus exposure and HLA in healthy donors. Researchers ran the PCR with 60 Vbeta and 13 Jbeta primers. Produced via immunoSEQ multiplex PCR; TCRdb's table is partial and in-frame only. The repertoire includes about 86,000 clones, roughly 80% of them detected once, and roughly 14% sits in the top ten. The material sequenced was PBMCs. The receptors come from a woman aged 40-49 years in good health and CMV-seropositive.

J is TRBJ2-2 and V is TRBV7-8, with 8 bases fitting TRBD1. The V gene end was trimmed by 5 bases and the J gene end by 3 bases; junction bases not matched to a gene: 17. Germline CDR1 is SGHVS and CDR2 is FQNEAQ. The CDR3 runs to 19 residues. The DNA for the CDR3 is TGTGCCAGCAGCCGCGTAGACCCAAGCAGGGGGCCGGACACCGGGGAGCTGTTTTTT. As protein: CASSRVDPSRGPDTGELFF.

The genes are TRBV11-2 and TRBJ2-1; TRBD2 matches 10 bases. Germline CDR1 SGHAT, CDR2 FQNNGV. The CDR3 covers 16 residues. V trimming: 0 bases; J trimming: 9 bases; junction bases outside the gene matches: 8. CDR3 loop: CASSLDSSGGAREQFF. The CDR3 DNA follows: TGTGCCAGCAGCTTAGATTCCAGCGGGGGGGCCCGTGAGCAGTTCTTC. The variable domain in full, with the rest retrieved from reference TRBV11-2 and TRBJ2-1, is EAGVAQSPRYKIIEKRQSVAFWCNPISGHATLYWYQQILGQGPKLLIQFQNNGVVDDSQLPKDRFSAERLKGVDSTLKIQPAKLEDSAVYLCASSLDSSGGAREQFFGPGTRLTVL.

This chain connects TRBV7-9 to TRBJ1-1; perhaps TRBD1 as D (6 bases). The germline CDR1 and CDR2 sequences are SEHNR and FQNEAQ (reference sequence). The CDR3 is 13 residues long. V was cut by 5 bases and J by 7 bases, with 14 bases left in between. CDR3 in DNA: TGTGCCAGCAGCCAAAATGGGGGCGGTGAAGCTTTCTTT. Protein sequence: CASSQNGGGEAFF. Variable domain in full (rest from reference TRBV7-9 and TRBJ1-1): DTGVSQNPRHKITKRGQNVTFRCDPISEHNRLYWYRQTLGQGPEFLTYFQNEAQLEKSRLLSDRFSAERPKGSFSTLEIQRTEQGDSAMYLCASSQNGGGEAFFGQGTRLTVV.

For the CDR3, the DNA is TGTGCCAGCAGCCTCCGGGACAGGAATGAAAAACTGTTTTTT. Its protein product is CASSLRDRNEKLFF. This chain joins TRBV9 and TRBJ1-4, with 8 bases identical to TRBD1. The germline gives CDR1 SGDLS, CDR2 YYNGEE. V shed 4 bases and J 5 bases; nucleotides not matched to a gene: 4. The CDR3 covers 14 residues.

The V gene is TRBV7-2, the J gene TRBJ2-7; tentative D call: TRBD2 (5 bases). V gave up 5 bases and J gave up 4 bases, with 9 bases separating them. CDR1 SGHTA and CDR2 FQGNSA come from the germline V gene. The CDR3 covers 12 residues. The CDR3, as DNA: TGTGCCAGCAGCGCCGAGGGTTACGAGCAGTACTTC. Encoded protein: CASSAEGYEQYF.

J is TRBJ2-5 and V is TRBV9; weak D call: TRBD1 (6 bases). Germline CDR1 reads SGDLS; CDR2 reads YYNGEE. The CDR3 runs 15 residues. Trimming took off 0 bases at V and 3 bases at J, with 12 bases between the two ends. As DNA, the CDR3 is TGTGCCAGCAGCGTAGCTTGGGGGCCTAAAGAGACCCAGTACTTC. Its protein product is CASSVAWGPKETQYF. The variable domain in full, completed from reference TRBV9 and TRBJ2-5, reads DSGVTQTPKHLITATGQRVTLRCSPRSGDLSVYWYQQSLDQGLQFLIQYYNGEERAKGNILERFSAQQFPDLHSELNLSSLELGDSALYFCASSVAWGPKETQYFGPGTRLLVL.

This sequence joins TRBV19 and TRBJ2-3; 9 bases are a match to TRBD1. Germline CDR1 reads LNHDA; CDR2 reads SQIVND (reference sequence). The CDR3 extends over 16 amino acids. V gave up 5 bases and J gave up 3 bases; unmatched junction bases: 9. The CDR3: CASSANRGLLTDTQYF. The CDR3 DNA reads as TGTGCCAGTAGTGCCAACAGGGGGCTTTTGACAGATACGCAGTATTTT.

The chain recombines TRBV5-1 with TRBJ1-1; D is undetermined. The V end lost 4 bases, the J end lost 0 bases, and 10 bases lay between the germline ends. The CDR3 is 14 residues long. The germline V gene has CDR1 SGHRS and CDR2 YFSETQ. The DNA of the CDR3 is TGCGCCAGCAGCCTAGGATCGGTGAACACTGAAGCTTTCTTT. It yields the protein CASSLGSVNTEAFF.

The V and J genes are TRBV27 and TRBJ1-3, with D hard to call. Trimming shortened V by 1 base and J by 3 bases, and 13 bases separated the two germline ends. Germline assignment: CDR1 MNHEY and CDR2 SMNVEV (reference sequence). The length of the CDR3 is 16 residues. The CDR3 loop reads CASSLLDFGGGNTIYF. The CDR3 bases are TGTGCCAGCAGTTTATTGGATTTTGGAGGTGGAAACACCATATATTTT.

This sequence joins TRBV5-4 and TRBJ2-7, with a weak D call TRBD1 (6 bases). V lost 3 bases, J lost 4 bases, and 8 bases lay in between. The CDR3 loop spans 12 amino acids. Germline CDR1 is SGHNT and CDR2 is YYREEE (reference sequence). The CDR3 loop reads CASSWGQYEQYF. The CDR3 DNA is TGTGCCAGCAGCTGGGGGCAGTACGAGCAGTACTTC.

The rearrangement uses TRBV4-2 and TRBJ2-5, with 8 positions matching TRBD2. The better agreement between TRBJ2-7 and the DNA end casts doubt on the J call. This CDR3 spans 15 amino acids. CDR1 LGHNA and CDR2 YNFKEQ come from the germline V gene. In DNA, the CDR3 is TGTGCCAGCAGCCAAGATCGGGAGGGGTGGGTCGAGCAGTACTTC. Encoded protein: CASSQDREGWVEQYF.

V gene TRBV7-9 combines with J gene TRBJ2-7; D not certain. The CDR3 has 12 residues. V was trimmed by 2 bases and J by 2 bases, leaving 4 bases between them. Germline CDR1 is SEHNR and CDR2 is FQNEAQ (reference sequence). The CDR3 DNA reads as TGTGCCAGCAGCTTAACAACCTACGAGCAGTACTTC. Protein sequence: CASSLTTYEQYF.

The count of this clone is one. This chain links TRBV11-2 with TRBJ2-7, with TRBD2 identical over 13 bases. V lost 1 base to trimming and J lost 0 bases; unmatched junction nucleotides: 3. The CDR3 extends over 17 amino acids. Germline CDR1 SGHAT, CDR2 FQNNGV. CDR3 in DNA: TGTGCCAGCAGCTTAGGGACTAGCGGGAGTCTCTCCTACGAGCAGTACTTC. Translated, it gives CASSLGTSGSLSYEQYF.

The rearrangement links TRBV7-2 to TRBJ2-1, with TRBD2 identical over 12 bases. The CDR3 has 17 amino acids. Germline V CDR1 and CDR2: SGHTA, FQGNSA. The V segment lost 5 bases and the J segment 6 bases; nucleotides outside the gene matches: 11. CDR3: CASSTRLAGAVANEQFF. In DNA form, the CDR3 reads TGTGCCAGCAGCACTCGACTAGCGGGAGCGGTAGCCAATGAGCAGTTCTTC.

The chain carries TRBV30 and TRBJ1-4, with 7 bases fitting TRBD1. The V gene's germline CDR1 is GTSNPN and CDR2 SVGIG (reference sequence). The CDR3 runs to 15 residues. The V segment lost 4 bases and the J segment 3 bases; nucleotides outside the gene matches: 8. CDR3: CAWIRKGASNEKLFF. The CDR3 DNA follows: TGTGCCTGGATTCGGAAGGGGGCTTCTAATGAAAAACTGTTTTTT.

The chain joins TRBV30 to TRBJ1-2; 8 bases align to TRBD1. CDR1 GTSNPN and CDR2 SVGIG come from the germline V gene (reference sequence). V shed 2 bases and J 2 bases; nucleotides not matched to a gene: 4. This CDR3 contains 14 residues. DNA of the CDR3: TGTGCCTGGAGTTCCACAGGGGGGAACTATGGCTACACCTTC. Protein sequence: CAWSSTGGNYGYTF.

The chain is built from TRBV27 and TRBJ1-2; 9 bases map to TRBD1. CDR1 and CDR2 from the germline V gene are MNHEY and SMNVEV (reference sequence). This CDR3 has 15 residues. V shed 6 bases, J shed 8 bases, and the junction held 13 bases outside the gene matches. The CDR3 DNA sequence: TGTGCCAGCAGAAATCCGGGACAGGGTTTAATCGGCTACACCTTC. Protein sequence: CASRNPGQGLIGYTF.

The V and J genes are TRBV6-5 and TRBJ1-1, with TRBD1 matching over 7 bases. CDR3 length: 14 amino acids. The V gene's germline CDR1 is MNHEY and CDR2 SVGAGI. The junction had 5 bases not matched to a gene; V was cut back by 7 bases and J by 0 bases. The CDR3 region is CASTPRGMNTEAFF. The CDR3 DNA follows: TGTGCCAGCACCCCCAGGGGGATGAACACTGAAGCTTTCTTT.

This clone occurred once. The J gene is TRBJ1-2, the V gene TRBV5-1; 7 bases line up with TRBD1. Germline V CDR1 and CDR2: SGHRS, YFSETQ. CDR3 length: 13 amino acids. Unmatched junction bases numbered 4, after V lost 4 bases and J lost 4 bases. Here the CDR3 DNA reads TGCGCCAGCAGCCTCTGGGACAGCTATGGCTACACCTTC. Residues: CASSLWDSYGYTF.

The chain joins TRBV25-1 to TRBJ2-7; 12 nucleotides line up with TRBD1. The CDR3 length is 15 residues. CDR1 is MGHDK, CDR2 SYGVNS, per germline. V shed 4 bases, J shed 6 bases, and the junction held 7 bases outside the gene matches. CDR3 loop: CASSAEGQGAAEQYF. CDR3 bases: TGTGCCAGCAGTGCCGAGGGACAGGGGGCAGCCGAGCAGTACTTC.

The chain carries TRBV27 and TRBJ2-5, with a tentative D call TRBD1 (5 bases). This CDR3 is built from 14 residues. Trimming took off 6 bases at V and 2 bases at J, with 13 bases between the two ends. Per germline, CDR1 MNHEY and CDR2 SMNVEV (reference sequence). The CDR3 region has the DNA TGTGCCAGCAGCCCCCTTGACAGACAAGAGACCCAGTACTTC. It encodes CASSPLDRQETQYF.

The chain links TRBV2 to TRBJ2-3; D is undetermined. The ends were cut back, 7 bases at V and 1 base at J, with 9 bases in the middle. This CDR3 is built from 13 residues. Germline V gene sequence: CDR1 SNHLY, CDR2 FYNNEI. The CDR3 bases are TGTGCCAGCAAATTCCTAGGCACAGATACGCAGTATTTT. The encoded protein is CASKFLGTDTQYF.

The chain recombines TRBV6-5 with TRBJ2-1; tentative D call: TRBD2 (5 bases). CDR3 length: 13 amino acids. Deletions cut 6 bases from V and 6 bases from J, with 12 bases between. Germline CDR1 MNHEY, CDR2 SVGAGI. CDR3 protein: CASRDGNFNEQFF. The CDR3 coding sequence is TGTGCCAGCAGAGACGGGAACTTCAATGAGCAGTTCTTC.

This sequence joins TRBV7-9 and TRBJ1-2; 7 positions match TRBD1. The germline gives CDR1 SEHNR, CDR2 FQNEAQ (reference sequence). The length of the CDR3 is 14 residues. After removal of 4 bases from V and 7 bases from J, the junction contained 9 bases not matched to a gene. CDR3 sequence reads: CASSYQDRVLGYTF. Here the CDR3 DNA reads TGTGCCAGCAGCTACCAAGACAGGGTTCTTGGCTACACCTTC.

This clone was observed a single time. V is TRBV5-4 and J is TRBJ2-3; 9 nucleotides agree with TRBD1. V shed 4 bases and J 6 bases; nucleotides not matched to a gene: 6. This CDR3 region has 14 residues. From germline, CDR1 is SGHNT and CDR2 YYREEE (reference sequence). The CDR3 loop is CASSPRDRVDTQYF. The CDR3 coding sequence is TGTGCCAGCAGCCCCCGGGACAGGGTCGATACGCAGTATTTT. The full variable domain, completed using reference TRBV5-4 and TRBJ2-3, is ETGVTQSPTHLIKTRGQQVTLRCSSQSGHNTVSWYQQALGQGPQFIFQYYREEENGRGNFPPRFSGLQFPNYSSELNVNALELDDSALYLCASSPRDRVDTQYFGPGTRLTVL.

The V call is TRBV10-1, the J call TRBJ1-4, with D perhaps TRBD1 (5 bases). Germline V gives CDR1 WNHNN, CDR2 SYGVQD (reference sequence). The germline V and J ends were trimmed by 8 bases and 5 bases, with 18 bases remaining between them. There are 15 residues in the CDR3. DNA for the CDR3: TGCGCCAGCCCTATCCCGGGGGGGTTGAATGAAAAACTGTTTTTT. Translating gives CASPIPGGLNEKLFF.

The rearrangement links TRBV7-8 to TRBJ1-3; 9 bases map to TRBD1. CDR1 and CDR2 from the germline V gene are SGHVS and FQNEAQ. The CDR3 is made up of 16 amino acids. V lost 5 bases, J lost 3 bases, and 8 bases stayed unmatched. The CDR3 loop is CASSAQGAMRGNTIYF. CDR3 nucleotide sequence: TGTGCCAGCAGCGCACAGGGGGCGATGCGTGGAAACACCATATATTTT.